This T cell receptor (beta chain) was recorded in a study of control samples from healthy donors and cancer patients. The V gene end was trimmed by 5 bases and the J gene end by 2 bases; junction bases not matched to a gene: 2. Looked up from germline, CDR1 is SGHTA and CDR2 is FQGNSA. The CDR3 runs 13 residues. The table came from immunoSEQ multiplex PCR; TCRdb's copy has only in-frame clones and leaves some out. The sample lists roughly 100,000 clones, approximately 90% occurring once. Source material: blood. The clonotype was recovered from a young woman in good health. This rearrangement joins TRBV7-2 to TRBJ1-2, with TRBD1 matching 7 bases. The CDR3 region has the DNA TGTGCCAGCAGCCAGGGACAGAACTATGGCTACACCTTC. Amino acid sequence: CASSQGQNYGYTF.